This section outlines one T cell receptor (beta chain) sequence together with its context. These data originate in a study of OX40 agonist ivuxolimab in advanced cancers. The CDR3 contains 15 residues. CDR1 and CDR2 from the germline V gene are SGHTA and FQGNSA. V lost 0 bases and J lost 4; bases outside the gene matches: 5. Generated by immunoSEQ multiplex PCR, the TCRdb table keeps only in-frame clones and is missing some. This sample has some 54,000 clones; over 70% occur once, and the top ten carry 3.5% to 5.5%. The chain combines TRBV7-2 with TRBJ2-7; 8 positions match TRBD1. The material was CD4+ or CD8+ T cells sorted from blood, obtained in a trial of the OX40 agonist ivuxolimab. The sequence came from an adult with an advanced solid tumor such as melanoma, head and neck, liver or kidney cancer. The CDR3 DNA reads as TGTGCCAGCAGCTTAGCACCAGGGGGCGGGTACGAGCAGTACTTC. Translated: CASSLAPGGGYEQYF.